The 20 T cell receptor beta chains given below trace back to one sample, sequenced in a study of CD8 T cells in Susac syndrome. Reverse transcription used about 0.45 to 1 ug RNA and random hexamers. TCRdb independently ran MiXCR on the immunoSEQ multiplex PCR reads; one entry per CDR3 protein. The table shows approximately 180,000 distinct CDR3 sequences, with around 94% occurring only once. Sequenced: CD4+ T cells from PBMCs. The source is a human donor with Susac syndrome.

The chain employs TRBV6-6 and TRBJ1-1; a possible D gene is TRBD1 (6 bases). The germline CDR1 and CDR2 sequences are MNHNY and SVGAGI (reference sequence). The V gene lost 8 bases and the J gene lost 3 bases, with 19 bases spanning the gap. CDR3 size: 15 residues. The CDR3 DNA sequence: TGTGCCAGCGGAAGGGAGGGGGGGACCGACACTGAAGCTTTCTTT. Its protein product is CASGREGGTDTEAFF.

V gene TRBV6-6 combines with J gene TRBJ2-5; 9 nucleotides agree with TRBD1. The CDR3 runs to 15 residues. Germline CDR1 MNHNY, CDR2 SVGAGI (reference sequence). The ends lost 5 bases at V and 5 bases at J; junction bases unmatched: 9. The CDR3 sequence is CASSRFTGGVETQYF. As DNA, the CDR3 is TGTGCCAGCAGTCGATTTACAGGGGGCGTCGAGACCCAGTACTTC.

The chain carries TRBV30 and TRBJ2-2; D gene uncertain. There are 12 residues in the CDR3. CDR1 and CDR2 from the germline V gene are GTSNPN and SVGIG (reference sequence). Deletions cut 3 bases from V and 5 bases from J, with 7 bases between. Here the CDR3 reads CAWRRLTGELFF. DNA for the CDR3: TGTGCCTGGAGGCGGTTAACCGGGGAGCTGTTTTTT.

The V and J genes are TRBV7-2 and TRBJ2-3; the D call may be TRBD1 or TRBD2 (5 bases each). The CDR3 length is 15 residues. The V gene lost 0 bases and the J gene lost 3 bases, with 10 bases spanning the gap. CDR1 SGHTA and CDR2 FQGNSA come from the germline V gene. This CDR3 is CASSLAGVWTDTQYF. In DNA form, the CDR3 reads TGTGCCAGCAGCTTAGCGGGGGTATGGACAGATACGCAGTATTTT.

The chain is built from TRBV5-1 and TRBJ1-1, with D uncertain. Trimming pared 4 bases from V and 0 bases from J, leaving 10 bases between. Germline CDR1 and CDR2: SGHRS and YFSETQ. The length of the CDR3 is 14 residues. Here the CDR3 reads CASSADGVNTEAFF. The CDR3 bases are TGCGCCAGCAGCGCGGACGGGGTGAACACTGAAGCTTTCTTT. The variable domain in full, with the rest retrieved from reference TRBV5-1 and TRBJ1-1, is KAGVTQTPRYLIKTRGQQVTLSCSPISGHRSVSWYQQTPGQGLQFLFEYFSETQRNKGNFPGRFSGRQFSNSRSEMNVSTLELGDSALYLCASSADGVNTEAFFGQGTRLTVV.

The CDR3 DNA is TGTGCCAGCAGCCCCCTCGACGGGAGGGCGAACGAGCAGTACTTC. Its protein product is CASSPLDGRANEQYF. The chain recombines TRBV11-2 with TRBJ2-7; 8 nucleotides match TRBD2. The CDR3 is 15 residues long. V dropped 5 bases and J dropped 5; count of bases not matched to a gene: 11. Germline V CDR1 and CDR2: SGHAT, FQNNGV.

The V call is TRBV20-1, the J call TRBJ2-7, with D possibly matching TRBD1 (6 bases). CDR1 is DFQATT, CDR2 SNEGSKA, per germline (reference sequence). Trimming took 4 bases from V and 0 from J, leaving 13 bases between them. The length of the CDR3 is 14 residues. CDR3 sequence reads: CSATPGAFSYEQYF. CDR3 coding DNA: TGCAGTGCTACCCCAGGGGCCTTCTCCTACGAGCAGTACTTC.

The chain joins TRBV7-9 to TRBJ1-4; D possibly corresponds to TRBD1 (5 bases). Trimming pared 3 bases from V and 5 bases from J, leaving 10 bases between. This CDR3 region has 14 residues. Germline values: CDR1 SEHNR, CDR2 FQNEAQ (reference sequence). The CDR3 sequence is CASSLGTANEKLFF. The CDR3 DNA sequence: TGTGCCAGCAGCTTGGGGACCGCGAATGAAAAACTGTTTTTT. The entire variable domain, with the rest obtained from reference TRBV7-9 and TRBJ1-4, is as follows: DTGVSQNPRHKITKRGQNVTFRCDPISEHNRLYWYRQTLGQGPEFLTYFQNEAQLEKSRLLSDRFSAERPKGSFSTLEIQRTEQGDSAMYLCASSLGTANEKLFFGSGTQLSVL.

This clonotype was counted between two and nine times. The chain is built from TRBV18 and TRBJ1-3; no definite D call. CDR1 KGHSH and CDR2 LQKENI come from the germline V gene. Between the trimmed V and J ends, which lost 3 bases and 0 bases, there was a span of 6 bases. The CDR3 runs to 14 residues. CDR3 in amino acids: CASSPGFSGNTIYF. The CDR3 DNA follows: TGTGCCAGCTCACCCGGATTCTCTGGAAACACCATATATTTT.

This clonotype was recorded a few times. The rearrangement uses TRBV12-3 or TRBV12-4 and TRBJ2-5, with unresolved D. V lost 1 base to trimming and J lost 2 bases, with 5 bases between them. The CDR3 sequence is 13 residues long. The CDR3: CASSLVLQETQYF. The CDR3, as DNA: TGTGCCAGCAGTTTAGTCCTTCAAGAGACCCAGTACTTC.

This clonotype was recorded only once. CDR3 DNA: TGCAGTGCTAGGGAATCAGCTAACTATGGCTACACCTTC. This translates into CSARESANYGYTF. The chain uses TRBV20-1 and TRBJ1-2, with D unclear. Trimming took 3 bases from V and 0 from J, leaving 8 bases between them. The CDR3 length is 13 residues. Germline CDR1 DFQATT, CDR2 SNEGSKA (reference sequence).

This rearrangement joins TRBV14 to TRBJ1-1, with unresolved D. Germline-derived CDR1 and CDR2 are SGHDN and FVKESK. Trimming cost V 6 bases and J 3 bases, with 11 bases left between them. The CDR3 length is 13 residues. DNA for the CDR3: TGTGCCAGCAGTTTCGCACTGGACACTGAAGCTTTCTTT. Its protein is CASSFALDTEAFF.

The CDR3 DNA reads TGTGCTAGTGGTTTGGACAGTCAAGAGACCCAGTACTTC. It codes for CASGLDSQETQYF. The chain couples TRBV12-5 to TRBJ2-5; D gene uncertain. The length of the CDR3 is 13 residues. V lost 1 base, J lost 2 bases, and 5 bases lay in between. The germline gives CDR1 LGHNT, CDR2 FRNRAP.

In this sample, this clonotype turned up once. This chain joins TRBV7-9 and TRBJ1-2, with no clear D. V lost 6 bases and J lost 4, with 15 bases in between. CDR1 is SEHNR, CDR2 FQNEAQ, per germline (reference sequence). The CDR3 sequence is 14 residues long. CDR3 DNA: TGTGCCAGCAGGCAATCACCGGGAAGCTATGGCTACACCTTC. Protein sequence: CASRQSPGSYGYTF.

The CDR3 DNA follows: TGTGCCAGTAGTAAACGACAGGGCGCGGAGAACACTGAAGCTTTCTTT. This gives the protein CASSKRQGAENTEAFF. V and J are TRBV19 and TRBJ1-1; TRBD1 matches at 7 bases. Germline assignment: CDR1 LNHDA and CDR2 SQIVND (reference sequence). The CDR3 is made up of 16 amino acids. V lost 4 bases and J lost 1; bases outside the gene matches: 9.

V usage is TRBV7-2 and J usage is TRBJ2-7; TRBD1 might be the D (6 bases). The germline V and J ends were trimmed by 4 bases and 5 bases, with 9 bases remaining between them. Per germline, CDR1 SGHTA and CDR2 FQGNSA. The CDR3 sequence is 12 residues long. CDR3 residues: CASSSYRDEQYF. CDR3 nucleotide sequence: TGTGCCAGCAGCTCCTACAGGGACGAGCAGTACTTC.

This chain joins TRBV20-1 and TRBJ2-1; D call uncertain. Trimming left V 0 bases short and J 0 bases short, with 12 bases between. The CDR3 is 16 amino acids. Looked up from germline, CDR1 is DFQATT and CDR2 is SNEGSKA (reference sequence). The CDR3 here is CSARDGRQSSYNEQFF. The CDR3 nucleotides read TGCAGTGCTAGAGACGGGCGGCAGAGCTCCTACAATGAGCAGTTCTTC.

The chain combines TRBV4-2 with TRBJ2-7; unclear D gene. The germline V and J ends were trimmed by 0 bases and 1 base, with 13 bases remaining between them. Germline CDR1 reads LGHNA; CDR2 reads YNFKEQ. The CDR3 is 16 residues long. CDR3 DNA sequence: TGTGCCAGCAGCCAAGATCTCCAACTGGATTCCTACGAGCAGTACTTC. It is translated as CASSQDLQLDSYEQYF.

The J gene is TRBJ2-1, the V gene TRBV5-1, with a tentative D call TRBD1 (7 bases). Deletions cut 4 bases from V and 4 bases from J, with 12 bases between. The length of the CDR3 is 14 residues. CDR1 and CDR2 (germline): SGHRS, YFSETQ. The CDR3 sequence: CASSPRGDYNEQFF. The CDR3 DNA reads TGCGCCAGCAGCCCCAGGGGGGATTACAATGAGCAGTTCTTC.

This rearrangement joins TRBV2 to TRBJ2-1, with TRBD1 matching over 9 bases. The CDR3 length is 14 residues. Germline assignment: CDR1 SNHLY and CDR2 FYNNEI. After removal of 3 bases from V and 8 bases from J, the junction contained 5 bases not matched to a gene. Here the CDR3 DNA reads TGTGCCAGCAGTGATGACAGGGGGTGGGATGAGCAGTTCTTC. This translates into CASSDDRGWDEQFF.